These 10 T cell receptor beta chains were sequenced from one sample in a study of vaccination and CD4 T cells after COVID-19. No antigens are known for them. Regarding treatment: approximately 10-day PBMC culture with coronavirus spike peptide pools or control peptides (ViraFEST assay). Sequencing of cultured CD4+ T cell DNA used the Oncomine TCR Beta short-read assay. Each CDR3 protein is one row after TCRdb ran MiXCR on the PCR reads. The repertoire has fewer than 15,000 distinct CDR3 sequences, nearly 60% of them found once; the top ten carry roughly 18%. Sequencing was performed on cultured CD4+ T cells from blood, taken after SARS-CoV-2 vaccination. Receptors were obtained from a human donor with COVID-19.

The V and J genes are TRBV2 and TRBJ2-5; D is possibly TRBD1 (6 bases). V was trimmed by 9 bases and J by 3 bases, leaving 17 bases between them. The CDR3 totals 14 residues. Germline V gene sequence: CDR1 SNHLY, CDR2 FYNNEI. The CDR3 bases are TGTGCCAGTGCTGAAAGGGGGAAGAAAGAGACCCAGTACTTC. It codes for CASAERGKKETQYF.

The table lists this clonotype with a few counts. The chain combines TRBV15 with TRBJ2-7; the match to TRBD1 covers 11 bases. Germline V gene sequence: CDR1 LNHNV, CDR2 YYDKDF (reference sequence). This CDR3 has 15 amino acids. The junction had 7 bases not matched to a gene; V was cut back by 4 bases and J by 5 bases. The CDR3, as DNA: TGTGCCACCAGCATAAACAGGGACAGGGGGAACGAGCAGTACTTC. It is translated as CATSINRDRGNEQYF.

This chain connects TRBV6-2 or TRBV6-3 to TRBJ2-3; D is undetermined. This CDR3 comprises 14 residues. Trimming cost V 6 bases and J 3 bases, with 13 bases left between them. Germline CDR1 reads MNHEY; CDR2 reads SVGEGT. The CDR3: CASRNWGSTDTQYF. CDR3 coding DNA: TGTGCCAGCAGAAATTGGGGTAGTACAGATACGCAGTATTTT.

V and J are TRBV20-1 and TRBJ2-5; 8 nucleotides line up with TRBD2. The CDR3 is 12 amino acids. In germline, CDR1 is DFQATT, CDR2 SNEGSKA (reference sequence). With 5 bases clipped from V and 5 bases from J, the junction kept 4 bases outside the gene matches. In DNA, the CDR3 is TGCAGTGCTTTGACTAGCGCGGAGACCCAGTACTTC. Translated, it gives CSALTSAETQYF.

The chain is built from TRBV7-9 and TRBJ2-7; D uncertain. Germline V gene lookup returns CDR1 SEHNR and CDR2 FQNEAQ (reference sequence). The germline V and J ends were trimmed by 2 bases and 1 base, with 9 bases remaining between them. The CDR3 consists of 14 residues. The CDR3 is CASSLSQVSYEQYF. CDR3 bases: TGTGCCAGCAGCTTAAGCCAGGTGTCCTACGAGCAGTACTTC.

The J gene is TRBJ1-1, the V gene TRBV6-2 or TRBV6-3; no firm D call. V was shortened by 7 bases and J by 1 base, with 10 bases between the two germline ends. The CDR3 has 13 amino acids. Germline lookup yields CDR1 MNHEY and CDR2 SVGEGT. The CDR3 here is CASTRVENTEAFF. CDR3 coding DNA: TGTGCCAGCACCCGGGTCGAGAACACTGAAGCTTTCTTT.

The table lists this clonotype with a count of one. CDR3 sequence: CASSPPGQGYEQYF. CDR3 sequence (DNA): TGTGCCAGCAGTCCACCGGGACAGGGCTACGAGCAGTACTTC. The V and J genes are TRBV25-1 and TRBJ2-7, with 9 nucleotides matching TRBD1. The CDR3 runs to 14 residues. The V and J ends lost 5 bases and 3 bases, in that order; junction bases with no gene match: 5. Germline-derived CDR1 and CDR2 are MGHDK and SYGVNS.

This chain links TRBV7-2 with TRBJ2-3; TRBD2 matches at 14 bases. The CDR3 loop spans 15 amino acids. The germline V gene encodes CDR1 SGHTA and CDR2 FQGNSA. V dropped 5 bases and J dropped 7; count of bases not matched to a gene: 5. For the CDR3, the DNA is TGTGCCAGCAGCATGACTAGCGGGGGGGTATATACGCAGTATTTT. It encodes CASSMTSGGVYTQYF.

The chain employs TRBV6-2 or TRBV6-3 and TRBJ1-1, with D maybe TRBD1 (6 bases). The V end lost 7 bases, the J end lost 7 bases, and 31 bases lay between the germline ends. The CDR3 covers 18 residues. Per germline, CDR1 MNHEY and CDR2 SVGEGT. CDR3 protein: CASTQGPSQGPPWVEAFF. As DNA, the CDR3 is TGTGCCAGCACCCAAGGTCCCTCTCAGGGGCCGCCTTGGGTTGAAGCTTTCTTT.

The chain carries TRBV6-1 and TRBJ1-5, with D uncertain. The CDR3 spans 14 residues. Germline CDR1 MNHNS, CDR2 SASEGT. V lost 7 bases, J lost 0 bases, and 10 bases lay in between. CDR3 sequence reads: CASTGRYSNQPQHF. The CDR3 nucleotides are TGTGCCAGCACGGGAAGATATAGCAATCAGCCCCAGCATTTT.